One T cell receptor beta chain is described in this entry. No antigen is known for it. The conserved phenylalanine or tryptophan normally closing the CDR3 is absent here, so this likely arose from a read error. This record comes from a study of breast tumors, draining lymph nodes, adjacent tissues. Study outcomes and limitations: Tumors had less TCR diversity than lymph nodes, more than nontumor tissue. Findings are consistent with lymph node origin and intratumoral expansion of most tumor T cells.

Breast cancer patients provided tissue from their axillary draining lymph nodes. TCRdb re-analysed the multiplex PCR reads in MiXCR, keeping a single row per CDR3 protein. The table lists 150,000 to 200,000 distinct CDR3 sequences, 33% of them singletons. This CDR3 comprises 19 residues. Germline CDR1 and CDR2: SGHNT and YYREEE (reference sequence). The J gene is TRBJ2-1, the V gene TRBV5-4, with 11 bases identical to TRBD2. The sequenced sample was axillary lymph node tissue. The clonotype was recovered from a female donor with breast cancer. Some clones in this sample may be carry-over from other donors' samples. The CDR3 DNA sequence: TGTGCCAGCAGCGACCCAGGGGGAACTAGCGGGGGCTCCTACAATGGGCAGTTCCTC. This encodes CASSDPGGTSGGSYNGQFL.